The entry below describes one T cell receptor (beta chain). This sample is part of a study of blood T cells in healthy people across ages. Using a J-beta primer mix together with a sample-barcoded 5' primer, a second PCR was run for about 7 to 12 cycles. Each CDR3 protein is one row after TCRdb ran MiXCR on the 5' RACE reads. The sample yields around 700,000 distinct CDR3 sequences, more than 20% seen once. This sample also appeared in a second study, on T cells of mothers and their children.

This TCR was sampled from a boy younger than 18 in good health. What was sequenced was blood.

CDR3 amino acids: CASSLDQAGAYNEQFF. The DNA for the CDR3 is TGTGCCAGCAGTTTAGATCAAGCGGGGGCCTACAATGAGCAGTTCTTC. The chain has TRBV27 and TRBJ2-1, with TRBD2 matching over 8 bases. This CDR3 is 16 amino acids long. Germline trimming cut 2 bases from V and 2 bases from J; bases unmatched to any gene: 5. The germline V gene has CDR1 MNHEY and CDR2 SMNVEV (reference sequence).